Below, 5 T cell receptor beta chains from the same sample are listed, as sequenced in a study of blood T cell repertoires in COVID-19. Here immunoSEQ multiplex PCR was the method, and the copy in TCRdb shows in-frame clones only, minus some. The data contain approximately 300,000 clones, about nine tenths of them seen just once; the ten biggest clones take up approximately 5.5%. The sample was PBMCs or T cells enriched from blood (not recorded which). The source of these receptors is a man aged 60 to 69 who had recovered from COVID-19.

Remarks on this clone: Other DNA sequences in this specimen translate into the identical CDR3. The chain recombines TRBV6-5 with TRBJ1-1, with a weak D call TRBD1 (6 bases). The CDR3 sequence is 13 residues long. The V end lost 7 bases, the J end lost 1 base, and 10 bases lay between the germline ends. In germline, CDR1 is MNHEY, CDR2 SVGAGI. The CDR3 sequence is CASTGTPNTEAFF. The CDR3 bases are TGTGCCAGCACCGGGACACCGAACACTGAAGCTTTCTTT.

The V call is TRBV16, the J call TRBJ1-4; D possibly corresponds to TRBD1 (6 bases). Deletions cut 4 bases from V and 3 bases from J, with 21 bases between. This CDR3 is built from 18 residues. Looked up from germline, CDR1 is KGHSY and CDR2 is FQNENV. CDR3 in amino acids: CASSPLGGGRRSNEKLFF. DNA for the CDR3: TGTGCCAGCAGCCCCTTGGGGGGGGGCAGGAGATCTAATGAAAAACTGTTTTTT. Based on the CDR3 plus reference TRBV16 and TRBJ1-4, the full variable domain is GEEVAQTPKHLVRGEGQKAKLYCAPIKGHSYVFWYQQVLKNEFKFLISFQNENVFDETGMPKERFSAKCLPNSPCSLEIQATKLEDSAVYFCASSPLGGGRRSNEKLFFGSGTQLSVL.

The V and J genes are TRBV25-1 and TRBJ1-2; D perhaps matches TRBD1 (5 bases). Trimming stripped 3 bases from V and 5 bases from J, with 13 bases between. Per germline, CDR1 MGHDK and CDR2 SYGVNS. This CDR3 has 14 residues. This CDR3 reads CASSDFGTGYGYTF. The CDR3 nucleotides are TGTGCCAGCAGTGATTTTGGGACTGGGTATGGCTACACCTTC.

The V call is TRBV18, the J call TRBJ2-5; the D gene is possibly TRBD1 (6 bases). The germline gives CDR1 KGHSH, CDR2 LQKENI. This CDR3 contains 14 residues. V was trimmed by 6 bases and J by 4 bases, leaving 15 bases between them. The CDR3 protein is CASSNRESRETQYF. The DNA of the CDR3 is TGTGCCAGCTCGAACAGGGAATCGAGAGAGACCCAGTACTTC.

The V call is TRBV3-1 (or the pseudogene TRBV3-2), the J call TRBJ2-7, with a tentative D call TRBD2 (6 bases). The CDR3 has 14 residues. Looked up from germline, CDR1 is LGHDT and CDR2 is YNNKEL (reference sequence). Trimming pared 5 bases from V and 2 bases from J, leaving 13 bases between. The CDR3 bases are TGTGCCAGCAGCTACCGGGACTCGGCCTACGAGCAGTACTTC. Translating it yields CASSYRDSAYEQYF.